The 19 T cell receptor gamma chains listed next were all sequenced from one sample in a study of γδ T cells in repeated Plasmodium falciparum infection. TCRdb called clones from the multiplex PCR reads again using CATT. The sample includes around 24,000 gamma-chain clones, over 2.5% seen only once; the top ten take roughly a third. Flow sorting of PBMC yielded separate Vgamma9/Vdelta2+ and Vdelta2-negative gammadelta T cell populations for bulk repertoire analysis. The specimen was gamma-delta T cells from blood. The receptors were sampled from a pool of human donors (malaria-infected and uninfected, not separated).

Details on this clone: This likely reflects a read error, since a far larger clone is one base away. This CDR3 is also generated by other DNA sequences in the sample. The V gene call reads TRGV9; no J gene was called. Germline-derived CDR1 and CDR2 are GITISATS and ISYDGTV (reference sequence). The CDR3 extends over 14 amino acids. In DNA, the CDR3 is TGTGCCTTGTGGGAGGCCGGCACCTATTATAAGAAACTCTTC. Translation: CALWEAGTYYKKLF.

This clone was seen repeatedly, ten times or more. This chain uses TRGV8 with TRGJ1 or TRGJ2. The length of the CDR3 is 14 residues. With V trimmed by 4 bases and J by 0 bases, 6 bases remained unmatched. CDR1 VENAVY and CDR2 YDSYNSRV come from the germline V gene. The CDR3 spells CATWDPKNYYKKLF. The CDR3 DNA follows: TGTGCCACCTGGGACCCTAAGAATTATTATAAGAAACTCTTT.

This clone was seen only a few times. The protein held in TCRdb is that of a much larger clone and does not match this DNA's translation at residue 6, likely because of a read error; the protein shown is translated from the DNA. The V gene call reads TRGV3; no J gene was called. This CDR3 has 13 residues. Germline values: CDR1 VTNTFY, CDR2 YDVSTARD (reference sequence). CDR3 DNA: TGTGCCACCTGGGACGGGCCGATGATAAGAAAACTCTTT. This gives the protein CATWDGPMIRKLF.

This clone was seen many times. TCRdb shows a much larger clone's protein in place of this DNA's translation, and the two differ at residue 6, likely through a read error; the protein shown is translated from the DNA. The CDR3 DNA reads as TGTGCCTTGTGGGTGAGTTATTATAAGAAACTCTTT. Translation gives CALWVSYYKKLF. V gene TRGV9 combines with J gene TRGJ1 or TRGJ2. CDR1 and CDR2 from the germline V gene are GITISATS and ISYDGTV (reference sequence). With 5 bases clipped from V and 3 bases from J, the junction kept 4 bases outside the gene matches. The CDR3 extends over 12 amino acids.

This clone showed up just a few times. The protein in TCRdb stems from a much larger clone and differs at residue 7 from this DNA's translation, likely a read error; here the protein is translated from the DNA. The chain combines TRGV9 with TRGJ1 or TRGJ2. CDR3 size: 11 residues. Germline lookup yields CDR1 GITISATS and CDR2 ISYDGTV (reference sequence). Trimming at V came to 0 bases and at J to 12 bases, leaving 5 bases not matched to a gene. CDR3 sequence (DNA): TGTGCCTTGTGGGAGGTGGTTGGGAAACTCTTT. Translation gives CALWEVVGKLF.

Ten or more counts support this clone. This is likely an artifact of a read error, given a far larger clone one base away. Other DNA sequences in this specimen translate into the identical CDR3. J is TRGJ1 or TRGJ2 and V is TRGV9. CDR1 and CDR2 from the germline V gene are GITISATS and ISYDGTV (reference sequence). The CDR3 loop spans 12 amino acids. The CDR3 bases are TGTGCCTTGTGGACCCTTTTGGGCAAGAAGCTCTTT. Encoded protein: CALWTLLGKKLF.

Note on this clone: With only one base between it and a far larger clone, this is likely a read error. The same CDR3 also results from other DNA sequences found in this sample. There is no J gene call, but TRGV9 is given as the V gene. CDR3 size: 10 residues. Germline CDR1 GITISATS, CDR2 ISYDGTV (reference sequence). CDR3 protein: CAFRTPKKLF. Here the CDR3 DNA reads TGTGCCTTCAGGACTCCTAAGAAACTCTTC.

This clone counts as medium-sized. The chain uses TRGV9 and TRGJ1 or TRGJ2. The CDR3 length is 15 residues. V lost 0 bases to trimming and J lost 6 bases; unmatched junction nucleotides: 11. CDR1 is GITISATS, CDR2 ISYDGTV, per germline (reference sequence). The CDR3 loop is CALWEVQSLIYKKLF. The CDR3 nucleotides are TGTGCCTTGTGGGAGGTGCAGAGCCTTATTTATAAGAAACTCTTT.

The sample holds a few counts of this clone. Given a far larger clone just one base away, this is likely a sequencing read error. Other DNA sequences of this sample code for an identical CDR3. The chain couples TRGV9 to TRGJP. TCRdb carries no J gene annotation; the J gene was assigned here by matching the DNA with germline. The CDR3 length is 17 residues. CDR1 and CDR2 from the germline V gene are GITISATS and ISYDGTV (reference sequence). The V gene end was trimmed by 4 bases and the J gene end by 4 bases; junction bases not matched to a gene: 7. This chain's CDR3 is CALWDRFQELGKKIKVF. In DNA form, the CDR3 reads TGTGCCTTGTGGGATCGATTCCAAGAGTTGGGCAAAAAAATCAAGGTATTT.

This clone showed up many times. This DNA's translation and the protein TCRdb lists, from a much larger clone, do not match at residue 5, likely due to a read error; the protein shown is translated from the DNA. The chain employs TRGV9 and TRGJ1 or TRGJ2. No J segment appears in TCRdb, so it was assigned here by matching the sequence to germline. The germline V gene has CDR1 GITISATS and CDR2 ISYDGTV (reference sequence). The CDR3 totals 15 residues. The V and J ends lost 5 bases and 3 bases, in that order; junction bases with no gene match: 13. The CDR3 sequence: CALWGVLLPYYKKLF. CDR3 DNA: TGTGCCTTGTGGGGAGTCTTACTGCCTTATTATAAGAAACTCTTT.

This clone was recorded a few times. The chain links TRGV2 to TRGJ1 or TRGJ2. Here the J gene came from matching the DNA to germline, since TCRdb omits it. This CDR3 region has 15 residues. Germline values: CDR1 EGSNGY, CDR2 YDSYNSKV. The J segment lost 8 bases and the V segment lost 0 bases, leaving 13 bases of the junction unmatched. The CDR3 is CATWDGLPRLDKKLF. The CDR3 DNA follows: TGTGCCACCTGGGACGGGCTACCCCGTTTGGATAAGAAACTCTTT.

At least ten counts were recorded for this clone. This same CDR3 is encoded by further DNA sequences in the sample. The rearrangement joins TRGV4 to TRGJ1 or TRGJ2. The CDR3 is 15 amino acids. Germline CDR1 EGSTGY, CDR2 YDSYTSSV. The J segment lost 2 bases and the V segment lost 0 bases, leaving 7 bases of the junction unmatched. The CDR3 DNA follows: TGTGCCACCTGGGATGGGCCTGGATATTATTATAAGAAACTCTTT. Amino acids: CATWDGPGYYYKKLF.

This clone was seen repeatedly, ten times or more. The sample carries other DNA sequences with the same CDR3. The genes are TRGV4 and TRGJ1 or TRGJ2. The CDR3 length is 14 residues. Trimming removed 2 bases from V and 1 base from J; junction bases left unmatched: 5. Germline CDR1 and CDR2: EGSTGY and YDSYTSSV. This CDR3 reads CATWDDLNYYKKLF. The CDR3 region has the DNA TGTGCCACCTGGGATGATCTTAATTATTATAAGAAACTCTTT.

By frequency in the sample, this clone is medium-sized. A far larger clone is a single base away, which makes a read error likely. This CDR3 is also generated by other DNA sequences in the sample. This chain connects TRGV9 to TRGJP. The CDR3 is made up of 16 amino acids. CDR1 is GITISATS and CDR2 is ISYDGTV in the germline V gene (reference sequence). CDR3 amino acids: CALWEVKELGKKIKVF. CDR3 nucleotide sequence: TGTGCCTTGTGGGAGGTGAAAGAGCTGGGCAAAAAAATCAAGGTATTT.

With respect to this clone: One base separates it from a far larger clone, so it is likely a read error. The same CDR3 is also encoded by other DNA sequences in this sample. This chain joins TRGV3 and TRGJP. TCRdb gives no J gene; it was assigned here by matching the DNA to germline. The CDR3 covers 18 residues. CDR1 VTNTFY and CDR2 YDVSTARD come from the germline V gene (reference sequence). CDR3 loop: CATWDRLLGELGKKIKVF. The DNA of the CDR3 is TGTGCCACCTGGGACAGGCTGTTGGGAGAGCTGGGCAAAAAAATCAAGGTATTT.

This clone has ten or more counts. Translating this DNA gives a protein that differs at residue 9 from the TCRdb one, which belongs to a much larger clone; a read error is likely, and the protein shown is this translation. V usage is TRGV9 and J usage is TRGJP. J lost 11 bases, V lost 0 bases, and 7 bases had no gene match. This CDR3 is built from 16 residues. CDR1 and CDR2 from the germline V gene are GITISATS and ISYDGTV (reference sequence). This CDR3 is CALWEVRVVGKKIKVF. As DNA, the CDR3 is TGTGCCTTGTGGGAGGTGCGGGTGGTGGGCAAAAAAATCAAGGTATTT.

Concerning this clone: This sequence is one base from a far larger clone and is likely a read error. Other DNA sequences in this sample translate to the same CDR3. The chain couples TRGV9 to TRGJP. The CDR3 sequence is 17 residues long. CDR1 GITISATS and CDR2 ISYDGTV come from the germline V gene (reference sequence). The CDR3 DNA follows: TGTGCCTTGTGGGAGGTGAATCCTGAGTTGGGCAAGAAAATCAAGGTATTT. Translation: CALWEVNPELGKKIKVF.

The sample holds a few counts of this clone. This DNA's translation and the protein TCRdb lists, from a much larger clone, do not match at residue 11, likely due to a read error; the protein shown is translated from the DNA. CDR3 nucleotides: TGTGCCTTGTGGGAGTATAGTAGTGATTGGGTCAAGACGTTT. Translated: CALWEYSSDWVKTF. The rearrangement joins TRGV9 to TRGJP2. No J gene was available from TCRdb, and it was assigned here by a germline match of the DNA. Germline loops: CDR1 GITISATS, CDR2 ISYDGTV (reference sequence). The CDR3 loop spans 14 amino acids.

This clone has more than one count but fewer than ten. The TCRdb protein comes from a much larger clone and disagrees with this DNA's translation at residue 5, likely due to a read error; the protein given here is derived from the DNA. V gene TRGV9 combines with J gene TRGJ1 or TRGJ2. No J gene is reported in TCRdb; it was inferred here by comparing the DNA with germline. Germline values: CDR1 GITISATS, CDR2 ISYDGTV (reference sequence). V lost 5 bases, J lost 9 bases, and 7 bases stayed unmatched. This CDR3 is 11 amino acids long. CDR3 bases: TGTGCCTTGTGGGGGGCCCCTAAGAAACTCTTT. This translates into CALWGAPKKLF.